This entry features one TCR beta chain sequence. Its specificity is not known. This entry is derived from a study of shared clonotypes between healthy human individuals. Study observations and caveats: Across several donors, naive CD4 shared about 5%, naive CD8 less than 4%, memory CD4 about 2.4%, memory CD8 0.4% to 0.5%.

Generated by immunoSEQ multiplex PCR, the TCRdb table keeps only in-frame clones and is missing some. This repertoire shows more than 2 million clones, over 85% found once; its top ten account for roughly 1%. This CDR3 has 17 amino acids. V was pared by 1 base and J by 3 bases, with 7 bases of the junction left unmatched. Germline CDR1 reads MGHRA; CDR2 reads YSYEKL. Naive CD8 cells were CD45RO-negative, positively selected for CCR7, excluding terminally differentiated effector memory CD45RA+ cells. Adults of Caucasian background living in Nashville, Tennessee made up all donors. Sequences were obtained from naive CD8+ T cells sorted from blood. The chain combines TRBV4-1 with TRBJ2-7, with 12 bases aligning to TRBD1. The TCR was taken from a man aged 18 to 35 in good health. The CDR3 loop reads CASSQASGTGGFYEQYF. Written as DNA, the CDR3 is TGCGCCAGCAGCCAAGCCTCCGGGACAGGGGGCTTCTACGAGCAGTACTTC.